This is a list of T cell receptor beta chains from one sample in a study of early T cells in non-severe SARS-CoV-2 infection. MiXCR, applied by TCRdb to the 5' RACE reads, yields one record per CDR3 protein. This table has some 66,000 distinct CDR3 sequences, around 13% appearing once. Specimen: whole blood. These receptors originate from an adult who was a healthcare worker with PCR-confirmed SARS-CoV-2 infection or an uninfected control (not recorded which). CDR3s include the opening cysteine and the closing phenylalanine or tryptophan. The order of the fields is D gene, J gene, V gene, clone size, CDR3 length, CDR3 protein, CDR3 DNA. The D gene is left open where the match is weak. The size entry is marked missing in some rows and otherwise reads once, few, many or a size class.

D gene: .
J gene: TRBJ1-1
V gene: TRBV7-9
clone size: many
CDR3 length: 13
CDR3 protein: CASSVRVGTEAFF
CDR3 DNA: TGTGCCAGCAGCGTCAGGGTAGGCACTGAAGCTTTCTTT

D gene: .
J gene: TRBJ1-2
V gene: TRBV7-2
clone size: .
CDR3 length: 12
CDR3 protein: CASSPSAYGYTF
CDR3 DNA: TGTGCCAGCAGCCCGAGCGCCTATGGCTACACCTTC

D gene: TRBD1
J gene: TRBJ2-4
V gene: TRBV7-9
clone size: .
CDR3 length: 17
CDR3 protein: CASSLGQGDWAKNIQYF
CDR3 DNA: TGTGCCAGCAGCTTGGGACAGGGGGATTGGGCCAAAAACATTCAGTACTTC

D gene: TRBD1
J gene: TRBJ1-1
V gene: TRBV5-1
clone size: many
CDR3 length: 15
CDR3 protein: CASSTGQGGDTEAFF
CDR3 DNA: TGCGCCAGCAGCACTGGACAGGGCGGCGACACTGAAGCTTTCTTT

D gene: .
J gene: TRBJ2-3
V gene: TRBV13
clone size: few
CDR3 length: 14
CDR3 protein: CASSLAGPTDTQYF
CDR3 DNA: TGTGCCAGCAGCTTGGCAGGGCCTACAGATACGCAGTATTTT

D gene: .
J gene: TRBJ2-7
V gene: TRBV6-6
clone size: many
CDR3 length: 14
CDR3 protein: CASSFSGSLYEQYF
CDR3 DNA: TGTGCCAGCAGTTTCTCGGGGTCCCTCTACGAGCAGTACTTC

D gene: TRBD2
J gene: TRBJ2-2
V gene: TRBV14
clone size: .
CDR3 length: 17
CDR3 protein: CASSQPRGAGGTGELFF
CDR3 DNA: TGTGCCAGCAGCCAACCCCGGGGAGCGGGGGGCACCGGGGAGCTGTTTTTT

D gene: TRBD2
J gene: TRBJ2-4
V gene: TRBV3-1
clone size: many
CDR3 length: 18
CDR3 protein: CASSQSLRGLAAKNIQYF
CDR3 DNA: TGTGCCAGCAGCCAATCCCTCCGAGGACTAGCTGCCAAAAACATTCAGTACTTC

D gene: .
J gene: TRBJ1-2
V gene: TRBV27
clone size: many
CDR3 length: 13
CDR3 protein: CASSGQPTYGYTF
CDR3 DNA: TGTGCCAGCAGCGGACAGCCCACCTATGGCTACACCTTC

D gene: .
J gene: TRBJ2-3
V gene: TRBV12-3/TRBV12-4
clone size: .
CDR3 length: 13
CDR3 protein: CASANRNTDTQYF
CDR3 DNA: TGTGCCAGCGCGAATCGGAACACAGATACGCAGTATTTT

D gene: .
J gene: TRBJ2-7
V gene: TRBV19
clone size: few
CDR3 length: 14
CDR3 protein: CASSIQQGPYEQYF
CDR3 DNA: TGTGCCAGTAGTATTCAGCAGGGCCCCTACGAGCAGTACTTC

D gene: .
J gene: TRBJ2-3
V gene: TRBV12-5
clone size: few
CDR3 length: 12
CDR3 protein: CASGSRPETQYF
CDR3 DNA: TGTGCTAGTGGTTCCCGTCCTGAAACGCAGTATTTT

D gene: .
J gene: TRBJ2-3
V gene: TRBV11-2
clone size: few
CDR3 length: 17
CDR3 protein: CASRRRGEGSWTDTQYF
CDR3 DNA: TGTGCCAGCCGACGAAGGGGAGAAGGGAGCTGGACAGATACGCAGTATTTT

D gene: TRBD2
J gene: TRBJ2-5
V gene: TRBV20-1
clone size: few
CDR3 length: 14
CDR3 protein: CSVPSGGSQETQYF
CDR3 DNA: TGCAGTGTTCCTAGCGGGGGTTCCCAAGAGACCCAGTACTTC

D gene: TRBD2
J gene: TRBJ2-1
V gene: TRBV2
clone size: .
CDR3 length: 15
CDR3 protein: CASSPLAGFHNEQFF
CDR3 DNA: TGTGCCAGCAGCCCCCTAGCGGGGTTCCACAATGAGCAGTTCTTC

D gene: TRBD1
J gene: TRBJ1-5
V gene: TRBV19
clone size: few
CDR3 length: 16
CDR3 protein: CASRDEGQGTNQPQHF
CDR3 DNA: TGTGCCAGTAGAGATGAAGGACAGGGGACCAATCAGCCCCAGCATTTT

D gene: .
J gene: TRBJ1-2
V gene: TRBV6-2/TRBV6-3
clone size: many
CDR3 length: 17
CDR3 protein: CASSYSKIFRDGYGYTF
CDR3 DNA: TGTGCCAGCAGTTACTCGAAGATTTTTAGGGATGGCTATGGCTACACCTTC

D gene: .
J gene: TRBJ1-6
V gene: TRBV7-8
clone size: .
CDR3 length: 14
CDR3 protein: CASSQPVGNSPLHF
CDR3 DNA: TGTGCCAGCAGCCAGCCGGTGGGGAATTCACCCCTCCACTTT

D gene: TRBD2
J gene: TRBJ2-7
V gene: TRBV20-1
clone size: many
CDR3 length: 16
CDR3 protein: CSARAYGLAASYEQYF
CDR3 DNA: TGCAGTGCTAGAGCATACGGACTAGCGGCCTCCTACGAGCAGTACTTC

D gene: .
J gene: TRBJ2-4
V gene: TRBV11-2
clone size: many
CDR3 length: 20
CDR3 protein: CASSLEGELWEEETKNIQYF
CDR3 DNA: TGTGCCAGCAGCTTAGAGGGAGAGTTGTGGGAGGAGGAGACCAAAAACATTCAGTACTTC

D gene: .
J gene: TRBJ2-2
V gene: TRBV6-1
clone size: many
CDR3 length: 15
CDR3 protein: CATLRDKGTPGSCFF
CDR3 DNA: .

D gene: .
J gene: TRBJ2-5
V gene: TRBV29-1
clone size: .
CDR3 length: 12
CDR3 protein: CSVTLGEETQYF
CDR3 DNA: TGCAGCGTCACCCTAGGTGAAGAGACCCAGTACTTC

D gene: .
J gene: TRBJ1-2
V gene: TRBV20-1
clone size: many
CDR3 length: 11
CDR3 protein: CSASTGDGYTF
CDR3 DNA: TGCAGTGCTAGCACAGGTGATGGCTACACCTTC

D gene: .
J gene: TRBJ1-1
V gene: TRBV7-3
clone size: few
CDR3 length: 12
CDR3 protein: CASRVFNTEAFF
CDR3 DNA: TGTGCCAGCCGAGTTTTTAACACTGAAGCTTTCTTT

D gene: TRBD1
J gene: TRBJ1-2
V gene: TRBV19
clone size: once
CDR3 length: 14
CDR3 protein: CASSTDRPPRGYTF
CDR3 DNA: TGTGCCAGTAGTACGGACAGGCCCCCTCGGGGCTACACCTTC

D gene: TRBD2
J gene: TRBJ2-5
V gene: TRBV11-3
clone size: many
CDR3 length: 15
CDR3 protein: CASSRTSGRAETQYF
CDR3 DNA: TGTGCCAGCAGCAGGACTAGCGGGAGGGCGGAGACCCAGTACTTC

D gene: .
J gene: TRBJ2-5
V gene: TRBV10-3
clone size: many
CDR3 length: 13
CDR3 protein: CAISEPPEETQYF
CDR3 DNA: TGTGCCATCAGTGAGCCCCCTGAAGAGACCCAGTACTTC

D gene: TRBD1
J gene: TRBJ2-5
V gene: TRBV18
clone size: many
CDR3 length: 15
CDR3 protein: CASSLPGQRRETQYF
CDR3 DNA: TGTGCCAGCTCACTTCCGGGACAGCGGAGGGAGACCCAGTACTTC

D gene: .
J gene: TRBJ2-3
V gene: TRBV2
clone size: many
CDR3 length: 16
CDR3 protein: CASSEVVAGTRDTQYF
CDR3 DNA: TGTGCCAGCAGTGAAGTGGTAGCAGGGACGCGGGATACGCAGTATTTT

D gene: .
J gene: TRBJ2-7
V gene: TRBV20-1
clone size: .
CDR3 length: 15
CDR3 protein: CSARRYGDNSYEQYF
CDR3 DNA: TGCAGTGCTAGAAGATATGGAGACAACTCCTACGAGCAGTACTTC

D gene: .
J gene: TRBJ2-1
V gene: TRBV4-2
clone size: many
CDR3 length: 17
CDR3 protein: CASSPADFGSSYNEQFF
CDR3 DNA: TGTGCCAGCAGCCCCGCCGACTTTGGGAGCTCCTACAATGAGCAGTTCTTC

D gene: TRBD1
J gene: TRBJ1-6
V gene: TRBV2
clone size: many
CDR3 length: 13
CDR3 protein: CASKGTVNSPLHF
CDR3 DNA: TGTGCCAGCAAGGGGACAGTTAATTCACCCCTCCACTTT

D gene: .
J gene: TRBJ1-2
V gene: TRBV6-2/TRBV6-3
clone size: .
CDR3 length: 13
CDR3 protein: CASSPGTNYGYTF
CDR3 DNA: TGTGCCAGCAGTCCGGGGACTAACTATGGCTACACCTTC

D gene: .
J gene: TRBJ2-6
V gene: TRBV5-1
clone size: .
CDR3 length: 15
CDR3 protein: CANSPTDSGANVLTF
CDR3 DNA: TGCGCCAACAGCCCCACAGACTCTGGGGCCAACGTCCTGACTTTC

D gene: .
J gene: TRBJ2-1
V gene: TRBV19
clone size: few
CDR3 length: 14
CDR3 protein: CASRTAGSYNEQFF
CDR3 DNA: TGTGCCAGTAGGACCGCAGGCTCCTACAATGAGCAGTTCTTC

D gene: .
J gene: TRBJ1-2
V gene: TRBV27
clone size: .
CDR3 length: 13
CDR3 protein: CASSPHTNYGYTF
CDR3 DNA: TGTGCCAGCAGTCCCCATACTAACTATGGCTACACCTTC

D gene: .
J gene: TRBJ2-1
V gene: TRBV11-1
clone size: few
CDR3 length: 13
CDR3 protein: CASSLDRLTLPYF
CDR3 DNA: TGTGCCAGCAGCTTAGATCGGCTCACCCTCCCCTACTTC

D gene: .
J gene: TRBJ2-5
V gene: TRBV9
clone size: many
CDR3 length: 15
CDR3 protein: CASSVAGGMEETQYF
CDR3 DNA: TGTGCCAGCAGCGTAGCTGGAGGGATGGAAGAGACCCAGTACTTC

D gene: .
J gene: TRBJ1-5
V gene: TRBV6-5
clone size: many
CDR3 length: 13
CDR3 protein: CASSYSVNQPQHF
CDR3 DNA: TGTGCCAGCAGTTATTCAGTCAATCAGCCCCAGCATTTT

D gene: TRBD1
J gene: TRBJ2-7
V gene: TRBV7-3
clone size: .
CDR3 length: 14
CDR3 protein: CASSSGQGSYEQYF
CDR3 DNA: TGTGCCAGCAGCTCCGGACAGGGTTCCTACGAGCAGTACTTC

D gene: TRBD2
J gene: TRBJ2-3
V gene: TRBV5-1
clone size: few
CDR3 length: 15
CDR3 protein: CASSLTSGGTDTQYF
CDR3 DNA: TGCGCCAGCAGCTTGACTAGCGGGGGCACAGATACGCAGTATTTT

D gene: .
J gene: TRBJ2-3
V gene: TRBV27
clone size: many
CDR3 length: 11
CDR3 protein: CASRGRDTQYF
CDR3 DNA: TGTGCCAGCAGGGGGAGGGATACGCAGTATTTT

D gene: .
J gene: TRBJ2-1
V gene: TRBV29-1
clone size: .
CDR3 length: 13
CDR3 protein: CSVEENRGNEQFF
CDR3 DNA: TGCAGCGTTGAAGAAAATAGAGGCAATGAGCAGTTCTTC

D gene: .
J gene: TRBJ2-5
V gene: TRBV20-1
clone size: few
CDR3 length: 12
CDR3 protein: CSARDPRETQYF
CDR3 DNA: TGCAGTGCTAGAGACCCTAGGGAGACCCAGTACTTC

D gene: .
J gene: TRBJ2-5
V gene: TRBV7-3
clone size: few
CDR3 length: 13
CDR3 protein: CASSSGIGETQYF
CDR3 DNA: TGTGCCAGCAGCTCAGGGATAGGGGAGACCCAGTACTTC

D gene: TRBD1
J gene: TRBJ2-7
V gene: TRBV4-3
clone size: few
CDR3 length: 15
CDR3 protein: CASSQEGRGSYEQYF
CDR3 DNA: TGCGCCAGCAGCCAAGAAGGCAGGGGGTCCTACGAGCAGTACTTC

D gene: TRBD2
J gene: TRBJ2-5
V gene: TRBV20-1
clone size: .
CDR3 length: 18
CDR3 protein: CSARGLISGGVFTQTQYF
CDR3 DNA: TGCAGTGCTAGAGGTCTTATTAGCGGGGGGGTATTCACCCAGACCCAGTACTTC